What follows is one TCR beta chain and its context. Its target antigen remains unknown. Base qualities are not provided; no much larger clone lies one nucleotide away. Library preparation used the immunoSEQ multiplex PCR assay. As for the original processing: A statistical classification framework was developed to diagnose cytomegalovirus status using the catalog of TCR beta chain sequences. TCRdb holds this immuneACCESS table with in-frame rearrangements only. Some clones are missing; in checked studies, unresolved V genes explain under half, and the rest has no known cause. That table supplies the V and J calls and clone size; D and trimming were determined from the DNA. The sample table shows 200,000 to 300,000 clones, and just under 90% are seen once. The biggest ten clones account for 2.6% of the sample. The data belong to a study of cytomegalovirus exposure and HLA in healthy donors (dated by TCRdb to about 2017). A note on the overall study: According to a later analysis, one platform produced both the roughly 130 validation repertoires and the 550 to 800 repertoires of the first cohort. The study was designed to test whether signatures of past pathogen exposure could be identified by cataloging public T cell receptors. Besides the first cohort of roughly 640 subjects, a separate validation cohort made up of 120 different subjects was used. To predict cytomegalovirus infection status, the study brought together high-throughput TCR immunosequencing, statistical association of individual TCRs with disease status, and machine learning. On the study overall, not on this receptor specifically: The authors suggested that the approach could potentially be generalized to other disease states and immunological phenotypes. A later analysis found that TCRs clustered in the first cohort also tended to co-occur in the 120 validation repertoires, with about 94% of cluster scores above 0. Cytomegalovirus status was reported to be diagnosed by the classifier with high specificity and sensitivity in both the original and validation cohorts. Across donors, most TCR sequences were observed very rarely, whereas some public TCRs were present in many individuals. A total of about 180 TCR beta chains were listed by the study as associated with cytomegalovirus. A later analysis lacked HLA typing for the validation cohort, so it scored co-occurrence in that cohort across all 120 repertoires. Three of the identified cytomegalovirus-associated TCR beta chains were confirmed in vitro to be specific for cytomegalovirus antigens.

Separate from the approximately 690-subject first cohort, the validation cohort of about 110 subjects was the group to which the donors belonged. The CDR3 goes from the cysteine to the phenylalanine over 11 residues. The CDR3 DNA has 33 bases and is translated from base 1. The junction shows trimming of 6 bases on V and 4 bases on J, plus 6 bases between the germline ends. The CDR1 and CDR2 encoded by the germline V gene are KGHSH and LQKENI. The source is a man aged 18-30 years in good health and CMV-seronegative. The sequence joins TRBV18 to TRBJ2-5, with a weak D call of TRBD2 (5 bases match). The source material was PBMCs. The nucleotide sequence reads as follows: TGTGCCAGCTCTCTAGCAGAGACCCAGTACTTC. This translates into CASSLAETQYF.